A single T cell receptor (beta chain) is shown here with its context. Original processing notes: Amplification with reference gene primers provided the estimates of nucleated cell counts. Clones were read by immunoSEQ multiplex PCR, and TCRdb kept only the in-frame ones, dropping some. For V, J and clone size, that table is used; D and trimming come from the DNA. The table has around 58,000 clones, about 89% seen once; the top ten hold approximately 7%. The data originate from a study of blood T cell repertoires in COVID-19. The ends lost 2 bases at V and 0 bases at J; junction bases unmatched: 12. This CDR3 has 19 residues. Germline V lookup: CDR1 LGHNA, CDR2 YSLEER.

The genes are TRBV4-3 and TRBJ2-4; TRBD2 aligns across 8 bases. The sequencing input was peripheral blood. The receptor comes from a woman in her fifties or sixties with active or convalescent COVID-19. This CDR3 reads CASSQLRSSGDIAKNIQYF. DNA of the CDR3: TGCGCCAGCAGCCAACTAAGGAGTAGCGGGGATATAGCCAAAAACATTCAGTACTTC.